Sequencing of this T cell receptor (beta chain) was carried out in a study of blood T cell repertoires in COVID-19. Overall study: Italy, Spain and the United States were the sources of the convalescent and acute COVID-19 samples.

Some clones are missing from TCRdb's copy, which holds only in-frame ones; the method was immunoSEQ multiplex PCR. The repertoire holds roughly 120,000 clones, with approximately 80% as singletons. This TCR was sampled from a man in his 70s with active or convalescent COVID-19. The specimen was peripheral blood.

The CDR3 spells CASSSRGTGREGTEAFF. CDR3 coding DNA: TGTGCCAGCAGTTCCCGCGGGACAGGGAGAGAGGGAACTGAAGCTTTCTTT. V usage is TRBV27 and J usage is TRBJ1-1, with 9 bases aligning to TRBD1. Germline V gives CDR1 MNHEY, CDR2 SMNVEV (reference sequence). The CDR3 has 17 residues. V lost 4 bases, J lost 5 bases, and 14 bases stayed unmatched.